This T cell receptor beta chain originates from a study of T cells in Graves' hyperthyroidism and ophthalmopathy (dated by TCRdb to between 2018 and 2021). At the level of the whole study: Peripheral blood was collected at initial diagnosis, before any treatment. A discovery cohort of about 100 patients, 43 with Graves' ophthalmopathy and approximately 57 with stable Graves' hyperthyroidism, was used to find distinguishing TCR V-J signatures. Whether ophthalmopathy could be predicted prospectively was tested in an independent validation cohort made up of fewer than 20 hyperthyroidism patients plus 17 patients who later progressed to ophthalmopathy. The roughly 100 discovery patients were randomly divided into training and test sets at a 7:3 ratio. The study also compared thyroid tissue and blood T-cell repertoires from more than five Graves' hyperthyroidism patients. After blood sampling, hyperthyroidism patients were treated with methimazole at a starting dose of 30 mg daily, and ophthalmopathy patients were treated with high-dose intravenous methylprednisolone. According to the paper, TCR Vbeta CDR3 sequencing was carried out on approximately 140 peripheral blood samples, which came from around 43 ophthalmopathy, 80 or so hyperthyroidism and roughly 17 progressor patients. Points the paper makes about the study in general: Most expanded thyroid clonotypes (frequency above 0.001) were also detected in blood, a finding suggesting that blood repertoires may reflect thyroid immune responses. Sample size was not statistically predetermined, and blinding of investigators to group allocation was not performed. Ophthalmopathy was separated from stable hyperthyroidism by a 13 V-J signature model, with approximately 89% sensitivity and approximately 81% specificity obtained in cross-validation and 80%/75% obtained in testing. In validation, the model predicted progression to ophthalmopathy a median of roughly six months before onset, with about 64% sensitivity and about 72% specificity.

Stable Graves' hyperthyroidism was defined as no progression to ophthalmopathy during 18 months of follow-up. Hyperthyroidism patients were newly diagnosed, with disease duration under 2 months, and aged 18 to 65 years. Patients with uncontrolled infections, other autoimmune diseases, pregnancy or lactation were excluded. Diagnoses were established on the basis of clinical symptoms, serum thyroxine and TRAb, thyroid ultrasound, and orbital computed tomography. PBMCs were separated from around 9.1 ml of fresh peripheral blood using Ficoll-Paque density gradient centrifugation. Total RNA was extracted using Trizol reagent, and RNA quality was assessed on an Agilent 2100 Bioanalyzer. Of note for this clonotype: Its antigen is still unknown. The junction shows a germline mismatch at one end, possibly a read error.

The CDR3, from cysteine to phenylalanine, totals 14 residues. Only the CDR3 part of the read is kept: 42 bases, read in frame from the first base. From the germline V gene, CDR1 is SGHVS and CDR2 is FQNEAQ. Amplification of TCR beta CDR3 regions was carried out from RNA transcripts. For the first round of RT-PCR on the TCR CDR3, the HTBI primer set was used together with the Qiagen OneStep RT-PCR kit. Libraries were constructed in a second round of multiplex PCR, after which size selection and purification were performed. Sequencing of the libraries was done on an Illumina HiSeq2000 using paired-end 100 bp reads. The paper's processing steps were these. SOAPnuke was used to process the raw data, removing reads that contained adapters or uncalled bases, had a mean Phred below 15, or lacked an exact match to the constant primer or identifier. COPE v1.2.5 was used to merge the high-quality paired reads, and each unique nucleotide sequence was defined as a clonotype. MiTCR v1.1 was used to align clonotypes to the IMGT TRBV, TRBD and TRBJ reference segments. The analysis included only V-J combinations with a frequency above 0.0001, which together covered more than 98% of the repertoires. The TCS score was defined as F50 (clonal expansion) divided by E x V (chaos), with BLOSUM62-based TCRdist calculated between CDR3 peptides within each V-J. Welch's t-statistics and random forest reduced fewer than 550 V-J features to under 15, which were used in a naive Bayes classifier (R e1071). The similarity between thyroid and blood repertoires was quantified using the Morisita-Horn index. The public reads were reprocessed in TCRdb via fastp at Q25 and MiXCR, keeping in-frame beta chains. Entries are consolidated by CDR3 protein sequence, retaining the most common genes and DNA. The V and J calls were determined by TCRdb, not by the authors. The sample table records about 840,000 distinct CDR3 sequences; approximately 40% of these occur just once. The ten top clones hold 8% to 9% of the sample.

The origin of this receptor is a man in his late teens or twenties with Graves' hyperthyroidism. The sequence joins TRBV7-8 to TRBJ1-1; the D gene assignment is ambiguous. Sequencing was performed on blood. The sequenced DNA: TGTGCCGGCAGCTTAAACCCGCGGTCCTTTGAAGCTTTCTTT. This is translated as CAGSLNPRSFEAFF.